Below are 26 T cell receptor beta chains sequenced from a single sample in a study of T cell clones after liver transplantation. The protocol was immunoSEQ multiplex PCR, while the TCRdb copy is restricted to in-frame clones and leaves out a portion. The sample yields tens of thousands of clones, more than 70% seen once. This specimen consisted of CD4+ T cells from blood, obtained at the 22-month timepoint. All receptors derive from a human patient who received a liver transplant. The graft donor may have given rise to some T cells.

This rearrangement joins TRBV7-6 to TRBJ2-1, with D perhaps matching TRBD1 (5 bases). V was trimmed by 5 bases and J by 7 bases, leaving 15 bases between them. The length of the CDR3 is 14 residues. The germline CDR1 and CDR2 sequences are SGHVS and FNYEAQ. The CDR3 here is CASSQGTAVNEQFF. The CDR3 region has the DNA TGTGCCAGCAGCCAGGGCACGGCGGTGAATGAGCAGTTCTTC.

V and J are TRBV11-2 and TRBJ2-7; 12 positions agree with TRBD1. Germline V gene data show CDR1 as SGHAT and CDR2 as FQNNGV. CDR3 size: 14 residues. Losses at the gene ends were 6 bases for V and 5 bases for J; bases not matched to a gene: 5. CDR3 sequence: CASSFGTGGDEQYF. The CDR3 nucleotides are TGTGCCAGCAGTTTCGGGACAGGGGGCGACGAGCAGTACTTC.

The rearrangement uses TRBV28 and TRBJ1-4; 7 bases line up with TRBD1. The V segment lost 8 bases and the J segment 6 bases; nucleotides outside the gene matches: 3. The CDR3 spans 12 residues. Germline loops: CDR1 MDHEN, CDR2 SYDVKM. For the CDR3, the DNA is TGTGCCAGCCAGGGGGGAGATGAAAAACTGTTTTTT. Translated, it gives CASQGGDEKLFF.

V gene TRBV4-2 combines with J gene TRBJ2-3; 10 bases match TRBD1. Germline V gene data show CDR1 as LGHNA and CDR2 as YNFKEQ. This CDR3 is built from 14 residues. The junction had 2 bases not matched to a gene; V was cut back by 4 bases and J by 4 bases. CDR3: CASSPGTGADTQYF. As DNA, the CDR3 is TGTGCCAGCAGCCCCGGGACAGGGGCAGATACGCAGTATTTT.

The chain uses TRBV9 and TRBJ2-5; D perhaps matches TRBD2 (6 bases). The CDR3 covers 13 residues. With 3 bases removed from V and 1 base from J, the gap between germline ends came to 7 bases. The V gene's germline CDR1 is SGDLS and CDR2 YYNGEE. The CDR3 is CASSDGGQETQYF. The CDR3 DNA follows: TGTGCCAGCAGCGACGGGGGCCAAGAGACCCAGTACTTC.

The chain uses TRBV29-1 and TRBJ1-4; D may be TRBD1 (6 bases). The length of the CDR3 is 16 residues. Germline V lookup: CDR1 SQVTM, CDR2 ANQGSEA. The V end was cut by 1 base, the J end by 3 bases, with 15 bases between. CDR3 sequence: CSVEVGADRSNEKLFF. CDR3 sequence (DNA): TGCAGCGTTGAAGTGGGAGCCGACAGGTCTAATGAAAAACTGTTTTTT.

A few counts support this clone. This chain links TRBV19 with TRBJ1-2, with D possibly matching TRBD1 (6 bases). Trimming shortened V by 5 bases and J by 4 bases, and 17 bases separated the two germline ends. The CDR3 spans 15 residues. Germline loops: CDR1 LNHDA, CDR2 SQIVND (reference sequence). CDR3 sequence reads: CASSPSGGDVYGYTF. CDR3 DNA sequence: TGTGCCAGTAGTCCATCGGGGGGCGATGTCTATGGCTACACCTTC.

This clone was recorded a few times. The rearrangement joins TRBV2 to TRBJ1-6; no clear D. From germline, CDR1 is SNHLY and CDR2 FYNNEI. CDR3 length: 14 residues. With 2 bases removed from V and 3 bases from J, the gap between germline ends came to 5 bases. The CDR3 sequence: CASSELFYNSPLHF. CDR3 coding DNA: TGTGCCAGCAGTGAACTTTTCTATAATTCACCCCTCCACTTT.

This clone came up a few times. The V gene is TRBV5-1, the J gene TRBJ2-3, with TRBD1 identical over 8 bases. CDR1 is SGHRS and CDR2 is YFSETQ in the germline V gene. V was clipped by 3 bases and J by 0 bases; unmatched bases: 3. The CDR3 extends over 15 amino acids. The CDR3 protein is CASSSGTGSTDTQYF. The CDR3 bases are TGCGCCAGCAGCTCCGGGACAGGCAGCACAGATACGCAGTATTTT. Looking up the rest from reference TRBV5-1 and TRBJ2-3 gives the full variable domain: KAGVTQTPRYLIKTRGQQVTLSCSPISGHRSVSWYQQTPGQGLQFLFEYFSETQRNKGNFPGRFSGRQFSNSRSEMNVSTLELGDSALYLCASSSGTGSTDTQYFGPGTRLTVL.

The table lists this clone with a few counts. The chain employs TRBV10-3 and TRBJ2-2; perhaps TRBD1 as D (6 bases). The V and J ends lost 6 bases and 6 bases respectively, with 11 bases between them. From germline, CDR1 is ENHRY and CDR2 SYGVKD. This CDR3 comprises 13 residues. CDR3 sequence: CAIRNRDAGELFF. The CDR3 DNA is TGTGCCATCAGAAACAGGGATGCCGGGGAGCTGTTTTTT.

The table lists this clone with a few counts. The chain combines TRBV27 with TRBJ1-3; TRBD1 aligns across 7 bases. The CDR3 runs 19 residues. V shed 2 bases, J shed 3 bases, and the junction held 16 bases outside the gene matches. Looked up from germline, CDR1 is MNHEY and CDR2 is SMNVEV (reference sequence). The CDR3 sequence is CASSLKGRRDRDFGNTIYF. The DNA of the CDR3 is TGTGCCAGCAGTTTAAAGGGGCGGCGGGACAGAGACTTTGGAAACACCATATATTTT.

The chain carries TRBV6-4 and TRBJ1-5; D gene ambiguous. CDR3 length: 21 residues. CDR1 MRHNA and CDR2 SNTAGT come from the germline V gene. V lost 2 bases and J lost 0, with 26 bases in between. The CDR3 DNA follows: TGTGCCAGCAGTGACCACTACGAGATGGCGCAGGCCCCTCATAGCAATCAGCCCCAGCATTTT. As protein: CASSDHYEMAQAPHSNQPQHF.

V is TRBV15 and J is TRBJ1-5; D call uncertain. Germline V gene lookup returns CDR1 LNHNV and CDR2 YYDKDF (reference sequence). CDR3 size: 17 residues. Between the trimmed V and J ends, which lost 0 bases and 0 bases, there was a span of 12 bases. The CDR3 region has the DNA TGTGCCACCAGCAGAGAATCCTTTGGGGTTAGCAATCAGCCCCAGCATTTT. It is translated as CATSRESFGVSNQPQHF.

The table lists this clone with a few counts. The chain has TRBV19 and TRBJ2-7; D gene unclear. Deletions cut 9 bases from V and 0 bases from J, with 3 bases between. Germline CDR1 reads LNHDA; CDR2 reads SQIVND (reference sequence). CDR3 length: 10 residues. The CDR3 bases are TGTGCCAGATTCTCCTACGAGCAGTACTTC. Translation gives CARFSYEQYF.

The chain is built from TRBV7-3 and TRBJ2-3; 16 bases fit TRBD2. CDR3 length equals 18 residues. V lost 5 bases, J lost 0 bases, and 5 bases stayed unmatched. In germline, CDR1 is SGHTA, CDR2 FQGTGA. Written as DNA, the CDR3 is TGTGCCAGCAGCCCGGGACTAGCGGGGGGGCCTAGCACAGATACGCAGTATTTT. It specifies CASSPGLAGGPSTDTQYF.

The chain recombines TRBV5-1 with TRBJ2-3; possible D gene TRBD2, 7 bases. The CDR3 consists of 16 residues. V shed 3 bases and J shed 5 bases, with 19 bases lying between them. CDR1 and CDR2 (germline): SGHRS, YFSETQ. The CDR3 DNA is TGCGCCAGCAGCTGGGGAACGGGGGGCAGCGTAGATACGCAGTATTTT. This sequence encodes CASSWGTGGSVDTQYF.

The chain is built from TRBV30 and TRBJ1-2; D might be TRBD1 (5 bases). This CDR3 is 12 amino acids long. Germline lookup yields CDR1 GTSNPN and CDR2 SVGIG (reference sequence). The V gene lost 1 base and the J gene lost 5 bases, with 8 bases spanning the gap. In DNA form, the CDR3 reads TGTGCCTGGAGTGGGCAGGGTTATGGCTACACCTTC. Its protein is CAWSGQGYGYTF.

V gene TRBV10-1 combines with J gene TRBJ2-2; D gene unclear. The CDR3 loop spans 15 amino acids. CDR1 is WNHNN, CDR2 SYGVQD, per germline (reference sequence). V lost 2 bases and J lost 0, with 7 bases in between. As DNA, the CDR3 is TGCGCCAGCAGTGAGGAACGGACGAACACCGGGGAGCTGTTTTTT. Translation: CASSEERTNTGELFF.

The chain joins TRBV5-4 to TRBJ2-2; 7 positions match TRBD2. The CDR3 runs 16 residues. Trimming took 0 bases from V and 7 from J; bases not matched to a gene: 9. The germline V gene encodes CDR1 SGHNT and CDR2 YYREEE (reference sequence). The CDR3 bases are TGTGCCAGCAGCTTGGCGGGAGGCACCCCGGGCGGGGAGCTGTTTTTT. Translated, it gives CASSLAGGTPGGELFF. The full variable domain, its missing parts supplied by reference TRBV5-4 and TRBJ2-2, is ETGVTQSPTHLIKTRGQQVTLRCSSQSGHNTVSWYQQALGQGPQFIFQYYREEENGRGNFPPRFSGLQFPNYSSELNVNALELDDSALYLCASSLAGGTPGGELFFGEGSRLTVL.

The V and J genes are TRBV27 and TRBJ1-6; D unresolved. V lost 8 bases and J 0 bases, leaving 5 bases between the germline ends. The V gene's germline CDR1 is MNHEY and CDR2 SMNVEV (reference sequence). The CDR3 covers 13 residues. The CDR3 protein is CASASSYNSPLHF. CDR3 nucleotide sequence: TGTGCCAGCGCCTCCTCCTATAATTCACCCCTCCACTTT.

As DNA, the CDR3 is TGTGCCAGCAGCCAACAGGGGAGAGGCAATCAGCCCCAGCATTTT. It encodes CASSQQGRGNQPQHF. This chain links TRBV27 with TRBJ1-5, with 7 bases that match TRBD1. V lost 6 bases and J lost 2; bases outside the gene matches: 7. The CDR3 totals 15 residues. Germline loops: CDR1 MNHEY, CDR2 SMNVEV (reference sequence).

This clone was recorded a few times. V gene TRBV28 combines with J gene TRBJ1-3; 8 bases align to TRBD1. V was pared by 6 bases and J by 1 base, with 5 bases of the junction left unmatched. Per the germline V gene, CDR1 is MDHEN and CDR2 is SYDVKM. This CDR3 is 15 amino acids long. The CDR3 here is CASRFQGASGNTIYF. The CDR3 nucleotides read TGTGCCAGCAGGTTCCAGGGGGCATCTGGAAACACCATATATTTT.

The chain recombines TRBV7-9 with TRBJ2-7; 7 bases align to TRBD1. J gave up 0 bases and V 4 bases, and 9 bases lay outside the gene matches. The CDR3 loop spans 16 amino acids. Per germline, CDR1 SEHNR and CDR2 FQNEAQ (reference sequence). In DNA, the CDR3 is TGTGCCAGCAGCTCTCCGGGACAGTGGGTCTCCTACGAGCAGTACTTC. This sequence encodes CASSSPGQWVSYEQYF.

V usage is TRBV4-2 and J usage is TRBJ2-4, with D hard to call. This CDR3 spans 14 amino acids. V was clipped by 2 bases and J by 6 bases, with 11 bases between them. CDR1 is LGHNA and CDR2 is YNFKEQ in the germline V gene. CDR3: CASSQTLTGNIQYF. As DNA, the CDR3 is TGTGCCAGCAGCCAAACCCTGACGGGAAACATTCAGTACTTC.

This clone was detected only a few times. The chain joins TRBV15 to TRBJ2-7; the D is unclear. V lost 4 bases, J lost 4 bases, and 11 bases lay in between. There are 13 residues in the CDR3. The germline V gene encodes CDR1 LNHNV and CDR2 YYDKDF (reference sequence). The CDR3 bases are TGTGCCACCAGCACCTCGGGCAGGTACGAGCAGTACTTC. Its translation is CATSTSGRYEQYF.

CDR3 DNA sequence: TGTGCCAGCAGCTTAACCCCACTCAGGGGTAGTAATGAAAAACTGTTTTTT. Its translation: CASSLTPLRGSNEKLFF. The rearrangement joins TRBV7-2 to TRBJ1-4, with D possibly matching TRBD1 (6 bases). Trimming left V 2 bases short and J 4 bases short, with 17 bases between. The CDR3 has 17 residues. CDR1 is SGHTA and CDR2 is FQGNSA in the germline V gene.